What follows are 11 T cell receptor beta chains derived from one specimen sequenced in a study of T-cell reconstitution after alpha-beta-depleted transplantation in children. A TCRbeta library incorporating unique molecular identifiers was prepared. TCRdb reprocessed the PCR reads with MiXCR, giving one entry per CDR3 protein. The data hold more than 150,000 distinct CDR3 sequences, with 14% to 15% observed a single time. This material consisted of PBMCs from the stem cell graft donor, taken from the stem cell graft. These receptors came from a human donor who donated a stem cell graft to a child with acute lymphoblastic leukemia.

V and J are TRBV3-1 and TRBJ2-7; either TRBD1 or TRBD2 may supply D (6 bases each). The CDR3 totals 15 residues. Germline CDR1 and CDR2: LGHDT and YNNKEL (reference sequence). V dropped 3 bases and J dropped 5 bases, with 17 bases sitting between them. The CDR3 bases are TGTGCCAGCAGCCACACTCCACAGGGCGGGGACGAGCAGTACTTC. Translating gives CASSHTPQGGDEQYF.

This clonotype was observed at least ten times. The chain links TRBV6-1 to TRBJ1-5; D call uncertain. There are 15 residues in the CDR3. V was trimmed by 6 bases and J by 0 bases, leaving 12 bases between them. The germline gives CDR1 MNHNS, CDR2 SASEGT. Here the CDR3 reads CASRSQPDSNQPQHF. The CDR3 nucleotides are TGTGCCAGCAGGTCACAACCTGATAGCAATCAGCCCCAGCATTTT.

In this sample, this clonotype turned up many times. The chain uses TRBV6-5 and TRBJ2-1, with 7 positions matching TRBD2. Germline CDR1 MNHEY, CDR2 SVGAGI. There are 14 residues in the CDR3. V shed 6 bases, J shed 6 bases, and the junction held 8 bases outside the gene matches. The DNA for the CDR3 is TGTGCCAGCAGCCGGGGAGGGGCGAGCAATGAGCAGTTCTTC. Translating it yields CASSRGGASNEQFF.

The V and J genes are TRBV30 and TRBJ2-6; D ambiguous. Germline-derived CDR1 and CDR2 are GTSNPN and SVGIG (reference sequence). CDR3 length: 15 residues. V was shortened by 4 bases and J by 2 bases, with 12 bases between the two germline ends. The CDR3 region is CAWIHPLPGANVLTF. As DNA, the CDR3 is TGTGCCTGGATCCATCCCTTACCTGGGGCCAACGTCCTGACTTTC.

This clonotype was seen a few times. The rearrangement joins TRBV5-6 to TRBJ2-7; weak D call: TRBD1 (6 bases). Trimming took 0 bases from V and 6 from J, leaving 16 bases between them. This CDR3 has 15 residues. Germline CDR1 is SGHDT and CDR2 is YYEEEE. CDR3 coding DNA: TGTGCCAGCAGCTTGGTGGGGACATCAGTTCTCGAGCAGTACTTC. This translates into CASSLVGTSVLEQYF.

In its sample, this clonotype was seen many times. This rearrangement joins TRBV7-9 to TRBJ1-1; unclear D gene. Germline CDR1 reads SEHNR; CDR2 reads FQNEAQ (reference sequence). The CDR3 sequence is 16 residues long. Trimming removed 4 bases from V and 5 bases from J, with 20 bases in between. In DNA form, the CDR3 reads TGTGCCAGCAGCTCTCTCGGCGGAAGGGTCGGGACTGAAGCTTTCTTT. Protein product: CASSSLGGRVGTEAFF.

This clonotype was detected only a few times. V is TRBV30 and J is TRBJ2-5; D remains ambiguous. V was trimmed by 1 base and J by 4 bases, leaving 1 base between them. Per the germline V gene, CDR1 is GTSNPN and CDR2 is SVGIG (reference sequence). The CDR3 sequence is 10 residues long. The DNA of the CDR3 is TGTGCCTGGAGTGGAGAGACCCAGTACTTC. Translating gives CAWSGETQYF.

Ten or more counts support this clonotype. This chain uses TRBV5-1 with TRBJ1-2; D may be TRBD1 (6 bases). V was cut by 6 bases and J by 7 bases, with 19 bases left in between. The germline V gene encodes CDR1 SGHRS and CDR2 YFSETQ. This CDR3 has 14 amino acids. The CDR3 region has the DNA TGCGCCAGCACCCAATCGGGGGGCGACAGTGGCTACACCTTC. Encoded protein: CASTQSGGDSGYTF.

This clonotype was counted only a few times. This sequence joins TRBV7-8 and TRBJ1-5; D might be TRBD1 (6 bases). Trimming stripped 2 bases from V and 5 bases from J, with 13 bases between. The CDR3 runs 15 residues. The germline V gene encodes CDR1 SGHVS and CDR2 FQNEAQ. The CDR3 DNA sequence: TGTGCCAGCAGCTTAACAGGGATTTCGGATCAGCCCCAGCATTTT. This codes for CASSLTGISDQPQHF. The full variable domain, completed using reference TRBV7-8 and TRBJ1-5, is GAGVSQSPRYKVAKRGQDVALRCDPISGHVSLFWYQQALGQGPEFLTYFQNEAQLDKSGLPSDRFFAERPEGSVSTLKIQRTQQEDSAVYLCASSLTGISDQPQHFGDGTRLSIL.

The J gene is TRBJ2-3, the V gene TRBV5-6, with a tentative D call TRBD1 (5 bases). This CDR3 contains 13 residues. Per germline, CDR1 SGHDT and CDR2 YYEEEE. Trimming removed 9 bases from V and 3 bases from J, with 14 bases in between. The CDR3 loop is CATRKDITDTQYF. Here the CDR3 DNA reads TGTGCCACAAGGAAGGACATTACAGATACGCAGTATTTT.

This clonotype was seen a few times. The gene calls are TRBV7-2 and TRBJ2-2; D not resolved. Germline V gene sequence: CDR1 SGHTA, CDR2 FQGNSA. V lost 5 bases to trimming and J lost 3 bases, with 10 bases between them. The CDR3 extends over 14 amino acids. This chain's CDR3 is CASSPQAYTGELFF. The CDR3 DNA sequence: TGTGCCAGCAGCCCCCAGGCTTACACCGGGGAGCTGTTTTTT.